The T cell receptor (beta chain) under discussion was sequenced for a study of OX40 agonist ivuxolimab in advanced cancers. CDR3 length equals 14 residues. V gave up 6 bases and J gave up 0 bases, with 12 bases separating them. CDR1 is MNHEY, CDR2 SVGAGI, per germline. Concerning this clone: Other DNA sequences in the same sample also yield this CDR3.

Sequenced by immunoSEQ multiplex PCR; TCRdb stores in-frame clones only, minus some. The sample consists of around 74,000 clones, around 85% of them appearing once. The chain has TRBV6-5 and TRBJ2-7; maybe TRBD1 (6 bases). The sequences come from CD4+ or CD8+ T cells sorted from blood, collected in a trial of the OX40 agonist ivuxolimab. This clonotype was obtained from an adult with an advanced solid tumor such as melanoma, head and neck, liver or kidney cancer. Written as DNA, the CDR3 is TGTGCCAGCAGCCTTGACAGGAGCTCCTACGAGCAGTACTTC. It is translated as CASSLDRSSYEQYF.